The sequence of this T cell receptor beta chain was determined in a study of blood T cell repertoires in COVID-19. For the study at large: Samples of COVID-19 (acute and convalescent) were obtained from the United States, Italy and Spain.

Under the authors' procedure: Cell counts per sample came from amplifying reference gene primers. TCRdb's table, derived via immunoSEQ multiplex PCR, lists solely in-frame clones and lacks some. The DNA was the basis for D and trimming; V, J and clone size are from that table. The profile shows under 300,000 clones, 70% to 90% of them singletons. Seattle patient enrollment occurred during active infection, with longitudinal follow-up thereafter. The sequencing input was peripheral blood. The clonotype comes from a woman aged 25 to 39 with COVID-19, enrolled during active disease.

The CDR3 is CASSWDREDTQYF. In nucleotides, the CDR3 is TGTGCCAGCAGTTGGGACAGGGAGGATACGCAGTATTTT. The genes are TRBV6-5 and TRBJ2-3; TRBD1 agrees at 9 bases. The CDR3 is 13 amino acids. J gave up 6 bases and V 4 bases, and 2 bases lay outside the gene matches. The germline gives CDR1 MNHEY, CDR2 SVGAGI.